A single sample gave rise to the 27 T cell receptor beta chains below, sequenced in a study of OX40 agonist ivuxolimab in advanced cancers. Measured with immunoSEQ multiplex PCR; TCRdb has only the in-frame clones, and not every one. The profile shows tens of thousands of clones, almost 95% of them singletons. The sequenced sample was CD4+ or CD8+ T cells sorted from blood, obtained in a trial of the OX40 agonist ivuxolimab. Source of these receptors: an adult with an advanced solid tumor such as melanoma, head and neck, liver or kidney cancer.

There are a few counts of this clone. The CDR3: CASKRGQGKRTQYF. DNA for the CDR3: TGTGCCAGCAAAAGAGGGCAGGGTAAACGGACCCAGTACTTC. The rearrangement uses TRBV21-1 and TRBJ2-5. TRBV21-1 is labeled a pseudogene. The CDR3 consists of 14 residues.

The CDR3 sequence is CASSPEGAVAGPQHF. The CDR3 coding sequence is TGTGCCAGCAGCCCGGAAGGCGCAGTCGCGGGGCCCCAGCATTTT. V gene TRBV7-2 combines with J gene TRBJ1-5, with D uncertain. CDR3 length equals 15 residues. The V gene's germline CDR1 is SGHTA and CDR2 FQGNSA. V was pared by 5 bases and J by 9 bases, with 20 bases between.

The chain has TRBV5-1 and TRBJ2-2, with D maybe TRBD1 (5 bases). The CDR3 length is 15 residues. V was pared by 2 bases and J by 3 bases, with 11 bases between. The V gene's germline CDR1 is SGHRS and CDR2 YFSETQ. CDR3 in amino acids: CASSFQGSDTGELFF. The CDR3 nucleotides read TGCGCCAGCAGCTTCCAGGGTTCGGACACCGGGGAGCTGTTTTTT. The entire variable domain, with the rest obtained from reference TRBV5-1 and TRBJ2-2, is as follows: KAGVTQTPRYLIKTRGQQVTLSCSPISGHRSVSWYQQTPGQGLQFLFEYFSETQRNKGNFPGRFSGRQFSNSRSEMNVSTLELGDSALYLCASSFQGSDTGELFFGEGSRLTVL.

The V and J genes are TRBV5-1 and TRBJ2-5; 9 bases fit TRBD1. Germline V gives CDR1 SGHRS, CDR2 YFSETQ. CDR3 length equals 16 residues. V shed 0 bases and J 4 bases; nucleotides not matched to a gene: 7. The CDR3 DNA sequence: TGCGCCAGCAGCTTGGCCCCACAGGGGGCCGGAGAGACCCAGTACTTC. Encoded protein: CASSLAPQGAGETQYF.

The V and J genes are TRBV6-1 and TRBJ1-1; D is unclear. V lost 1 base and J lost 6, with 9 bases in between. Germline CDR1 and CDR2: MNHNS and SASEGT. CDR3 size: 13 residues. The CDR3 region has the DNA TGTGCCAGCAGTGAAGGAGCCCCGGCTGAAGCTTTCTTT. This encodes CASSEGAPAEAFF.

V usage is TRBV19 and J usage is TRBJ1-2, with a possible D match to TRBD1 (6 bases). CDR1 and CDR2 from the germline V gene are LNHDA and SQIVND (reference sequence). The CDR3 contains 12 residues. V lost 9 bases to trimming and J lost 7 bases, with 15 bases between them. The CDR3 reads CASQPQGGGYTF. For the CDR3, the DNA is TGTGCCAGCCAGCCCCAAGGGGGTGGCTACACCTTC.

The chain combines TRBV15 with TRBJ2-1; D may be TRBD2 (5 bases). V lost 2 bases to trimming and J lost 10 bases, with 15 bases between them. The CDR3 sequence is 14 residues long. Per the germline V gene, CDR1 is LNHNV and CDR2 is YYDKDF (reference sequence). CDR3 residues: CATSRLGLLTEQFF. Written as DNA, the CDR3 is TGTGCCACCAGCAGACTAGGACTTCTCACGGAGCAGTTCTTC. Drawing the rest from reference TRBV15 and TRBJ2-1, the complete variable domain is DAMVIQNPRYQVTQFGKPVTLSCSQTLNHNVMYWYQQKSSQAPKLLFHYYDKDFNNEADTPDNFQSRRPNTSFCFLDIRSPGLGDTAMYLCATSRLGLLTEQFFGPGTRLTVL.

Remarks on this clone: This sample includes further DNA sequences coding for the same CDR3. V is TRBV5-1 and J is TRBJ2-5, with D hard to call. The CDR3 totals 12 residues. V gave up 0 bases and J gave up 5 bases, with 5 bases separating them. CDR1 SGHRS and CDR2 YFSETQ come from the germline V gene. The CDR3, as DNA: TGCGCCAGCAGCTTGGACGGGGAGACCCAGTACTTC. Translation: CASSLDGETQYF.

The rearrangement uses TRBV30 and TRBJ1-2, with D perhaps TRBD1 (5 bases). The CDR3 spans 11 residues. V was cut by 1 base and J by 8 bases, with 8 bases left in between. The germline V gene encodes CDR1 GTSNPN and CDR2 SVGIG (reference sequence). DNA for the CDR3: TGTGCCTGGAGTGGAGGGGACGGCTACACCTTC. This sequence encodes CAWSGGDGYTF.

The V call is TRBV4-1, the J call TRBJ1-5; D is unclear. The V end was cut by 0 bases, the J end by 6 bases, with 15 bases between. There are 16 residues in the CDR3. Per the germline V gene, CDR1 is MGHRA and CDR2 is YSYEKL. CDR3: CASSQEDGRRGQPQHF. CDR3 coding DNA: TGCGCCAGCAGCCAAGAGGACGGGAGACGGGGTCAGCCCCAGCATTTT.

This chain links TRBV5-1 with TRBJ2-1, with 7 bases lining up with TRBD1. V trimming: 2 bases; J trimming: 7 bases; junction bases outside the gene matches: 9. The length of the CDR3 is 15 residues. The germline CDR1 and CDR2 sequences are SGHRS and YFSETQ. This CDR3 reads CASSFGRQGRNEQFF. The CDR3, as DNA: TGCGCCAGCAGCTTTGGGAGACAGGGTAGAAATGAGCAGTTCTTC. The entire variable domain, with the rest obtained from reference TRBV5-1 and TRBJ2-1, is as follows: KAGVTQTPRYLIKTRGQQVTLSCSPISGHRSVSWYQQTPGQGLQFLFEYFSETQRNKGNFPGRFSGRQFSNSRSEMNVSTLELGDSALYLCASSFGRQGRNEQFFGPGTRLTVL.

CDR3 nucleotide sequence: TGCGCCAGCAGCTTGTTTTCGGGTGGCTCGGATGGCTACACCTTC. This gives the protein CASSLFSGGSDGYTF. V usage is TRBV5-1 and J usage is TRBJ1-2, with no clear D. The CDR3 consists of 15 residues. Trimming took 1 base from V and 6 from J, leaving 16 bases between them. CDR1 and CDR2 from the germline V gene are SGHRS and YFSETQ.

The rearrangement joins TRBV30 to TRBJ2-5, with D possibly being TRBD2 (7 bases). Germline CDR1 and CDR2: GTSNPN and SVGIG (reference sequence). This CDR3 spans 15 amino acids. V was shortened by 0 bases and J by 4 bases, with 15 bases between the two germline ends. The CDR3 region is CAWSVRGAYTETQYF. The CDR3 coding sequence is TGTGCCTGGAGTGTACGGGGGGCCTATACAGAGACCCAGTACTTC.

The chain employs TRBV7-2 and TRBJ2-7; D uncertain. V was clipped by 6 bases and J by 4 bases, with 7 bases between them. CDR1 and CDR2 from the germline V gene are SGHTA and FQGNSA. This CDR3 is 11 amino acids long. CDR3 DNA sequence: TGTGCCAGCAGTAACCTTTACGAGCAGTACTTC. As protein: CASSNLYEQYF.

The chain carries TRBV29-1 and TRBJ2-1; the match to TRBD1 covers 8 bases. Germline lookup yields CDR1 SQVTM and CDR2 ANQGSEA. The CDR3 loop spans 12 amino acids. As DNA, the CDR3 is TGCACCGGCGCAGGGGGCGGAGATGAGCAGTTCTTC. The encoded protein is CTGAGGGDEQFF.

With respect to this clone: This same CDR3 is encoded by further DNA sequences in the sample. The V and J genes are TRBV18 and TRBJ1-5; D gene ambiguous. The CDR3 is 15 amino acids. Trimming pared 3 bases from V and 0 bases from J, leaving 9 bases between. Germline V gene lookup returns CDR1 KGHSH and CDR2 LQKENI. CDR3 protein: CASSPLANSNQPQHF. CDR3 bases: TGTGCCAGCTCACCTTTGGCTAATAGCAATCAGCCCCAGCATTTT.

The chain couples TRBV7-2 to TRBJ1-1; no reliable D call. Germline CDR1 reads SGHTA; CDR2 reads FQGNSA. The V end lost 4 bases, the J end lost 9 bases, and 18 bases lay between the germline ends. The CDR3 length is 14 residues. CDR3 coding DNA: TGTGCCAGCAGCTCCATAACATCAGCATGGAAAGCTTTCTTT. Amino acid sequence: CASSSITSAWKAFF.

The chain carries TRBV7-9 and TRBJ1-4; the match to TRBD1 covers 7 bases. Germline assignment: CDR1 SEHNR and CDR2 FQNEAQ (reference sequence). The CDR3 extends over 12 amino acids. The V segment lost 6 bases and the J segment 13 bases; nucleotides outside the gene matches: 8. This chain's CDR3 is CASRQGGGRLFF. In DNA form, the CDR3 reads TGTGCCAGCAGGCAGGGGGGAGGAAGACTGTTTTTT.

The chain is built from TRBV19 and TRBJ1-5; the match to TRBD1 covers 7 bases. V gave up 8 bases and J gave up 0 bases; unmatched junction bases: 4. This CDR3 region has 14 residues. Germline CDR1 and CDR2: LNHDA and SQIVND (reference sequence). The CDR3 DNA is TGTGCCAGTTGGACAGGAAATAGCAATCAGCCCCAGCATTTT. This sequence encodes CASWTGNSNQPQHF.

The V call is TRBV6-5, the J call TRBJ1-2; no clear D. The V gene's germline CDR1 is MNHEY and CDR2 SVGAGI. The CDR3 is made up of 11 amino acids. Between the trimmed V and J ends, which lost 6 bases and 5 bases, there was a span of 7 bases. For the CDR3, the DNA is TGTGCCAGCAGCCGGTGGTATGGCTACACCTTC. This codes for CASSRWYGYTF.

Here the CDR3 reads CAWRGGGPIVGYTF. The CDR3 region has the DNA TGTGCCTGGAGGGGAGGGGGCCCGATTGTCGGCTACACCTTC. The V call is TRBV30, the J call TRBJ1-2, with TRBD1 matching 7 bases. The CDR3 extends over 14 amino acids. With V trimmed by 3 bases and J by 8 bases, 12 bases remained unmatched. Germline values: CDR1 GTSNPN, CDR2 SVGIG (reference sequence).

This clone showed up just once. The chain employs TRBV6-6 and TRBJ2-3; 7 nucleotides line up with TRBD1. Germline CDR1 reads MNHNY; CDR2 reads SVGAGI (reference sequence). The CDR3 consists of 15 residues. The V and J ends lost 4 bases and 0 bases, in that order; junction bases with no gene match: 4. The CDR3 DNA is TGTGCCAGCAGTTCTAGGGGGCAGAGCACAGATACGCAGTATTTT. It specifies CASSSRGQSTDTQYF.

V and J are TRBV15 and TRBJ1-4; perhaps TRBD1 as D (5 bases). This CDR3 is built from 14 residues. Looked up from germline, CDR1 is LNHNV and CDR2 is YYDKDF (reference sequence). Trimming removed 5 bases from V and 11 bases from J, with 18 bases in between. The CDR3 DNA reads as TGTGCCACCAGCCGGGGCGGGGTACAAGAGAAACTGTTTTTT. Residues: CATSRGGVQEKLFF.

This chain uses TRBV7-2 with TRBJ1-4; no reliable D call. CDR3 size: 16 residues. Germline V lookup: CDR1 SGHTA, CDR2 FQGNSA. V was cut by 1 base and J by 4 bases, with 13 bases left in between. As DNA, the CDR3 is TGTGCCAGCAGCTTAGAATTCGGGCAGTTTAATGAAAAACTGTTTTTT. It is translated as CASSLEFGQFNEKLFF.

On this clone: At one boundary the junction diverges from the germline segment, which might be a read error. This rearrangement joins TRBV19 to TRBJ1-2; no definite D call. Germline V CDR1 and CDR2: LNHDA, SQIVND (reference sequence). The CDR3 contains 8 residues. The CDR3, as DNA: TGCGCAGTCGGTGGCTACACCTTC. Translating it yields CAVGGYTF.

The J gene is TRBJ2-5, the V gene TRBV2; weak D call: TRBD2 (5 bases). Germline V gene lookup returns CDR1 SNHLY and CDR2 FYNNEI. V lost 9 bases and J 2 bases, leaving 13 bases between the germline ends. This CDR3 has 13 amino acids. CDR3: CARDVGIQETQYF. For the CDR3, the DNA is TGTGCCAGGGATGTCGGGATACAAGAGACCCAGTACTTC.

J is TRBJ2-1 and V is TRBV10-3, with 10 bases aligning to TRBD1. Germline CDR1 reads ENHRY; CDR2 reads SYGVKD. The CDR3 is 16 residues long. V dropped 2 bases and J dropped 9; count of bases not matched to a gene: 10. The CDR3 protein is CAISEGTGALLREQFF. The CDR3 DNA is TGTGCCATCAGTGAGGGGACAGGGGCGCTCCTGCGTGAGCAGTTCTTC.